The rows below give T cell receptor beta chains drawn from one sample of a study of blood T cell repertoires in COVID-19. Data came from immunoSEQ multiplex PCR; TCRdb stores just in-frame clones and leaves some out. The sample lists around 390,000 clones, around nine tenths seen once, with about a tenth in the top ten. The sequencing input was PBMCs or T cells enriched from blood (not recorded which). The receptors originated from a woman between 50 and 59 years old who had recovered from COVID-19. Both conserved end residues are part of each CDR3. The D gene is left open where the match is weak. A clone size is listed for some rows: how often the clone was seen (once, few, many), or a class if it is expanded.

>16|-|TRBJ2-4|TRBV7-9|TRBD1
CASSLGQGLAKNIQYF
TGTGCCAGCAGCTTGGGACAGGGCCTAGCCAAAAACATTCAGTACTTC
>15|once|TRBJ1-5|TRBV18|-
CASSSGGLTDQPQHF
TGTGCCAGCTCATCTGGGGGACTCACGGATCAGCCCCAGCATTTT
>15|-|TRBJ2-5|TRBV9|TRBD2
CASSVGTMAGETQYF
TGTGCCAGCAGCGTGGGGACTATGGCGGGGGAGACCCAGTACTTC
>13|-|TRBJ2-7|TRBV18|-
CASSPDKSYEQYF
TGTGCCAGCTCACCAGACAAGTCCTACGAGCAGTACTTC
>15|-|TRBJ2-7|TRBV15|TRBD2
CATSISGVSSYEQYF
TGTGCCACCAGCATTAGCGGGGTGAGCTCCTACGAGCAGTACTTC
>13|-|TRBJ2-7|TRBV7-9|TRBD1
CASSTTGDYEQYF
TGTGCCAGCAGCACGACAGGGGATTACGAGCAGTACTTC
>17|-|TRBJ2-2|TRBV5-8|-
CASRFLVRTANTGELFF
TGTGCCAGCAGATTCCTCGTTAGGACAGCGAACACCGGGGAGCTGTTTTTT
>12|once|TRBJ1-2|TRBV19|-
CASSAGGYGYTF
TGTGCCAGTAGTGCGGGGGGCTATGGCTACACCTTC
>16|once|TRBJ1-4|TRBV27|-
CASSPLPRGVNEKLFF
TGTGCCAGCAGCCCCCTCCCCCGGGGGGTTAATGAAAAACTGTTTTTT
>15|few|TRBJ1-5|TRBV15|-
CATSRGNEGFQPQHF
TGTGCCACCAGCAGAGGAAACGAGGGTTTTCAGCCCCAGCATTTT
>13|-|TRBJ2-5|TRBV5-1|-
CASRRQVQETQYF
TGCGCCAGCAGAAGACAGGTCCAAGAGACCCAGTACTTC
>14|-|TRBJ2-2|TRBV2|-
CASRRTDNTGELFF
TGTGCCAGCAGGAGGACAGATAACACCGGGGAGCTGTTTTTT
>14|-|TRBJ2-3|TRBV7-2|-
CASSLGIEGYTQYF
TGTGCCAGCAGCTTAGGGATCGAGGGTTATACGCAGTATTTT
>19|-|TRBJ2-3|TRBV27|TRBD1
CASRALGQGRLTSTDTQYF
TGTGCCAGCAGGGCCTTGGGACAGGGAAGGTTAACTAGCACAGATACGCAGTATTTT
>16|-|TRBJ1-2|TRBV4-2|TRBD1
CASSQAGTGGGYGYTF
TGTGCCAGCAGCCAAGCCGGGACAGGGGGCGGCTATGGCTACACCTTC
>14|-|TRBJ1-2|TRBV14|-
CASSQGRVGHGYTF
TGTGCCAGCAGCCAAGGGAGGGTAGGCCATGGCTACACCTTC
>19|-|TRBJ1-1|TRBV6-2/TRBV6-3|-
CASSYSQYSYTNMNTEAFF
TGTGCCAGCAGTTACTCGCAATATTCGTATACCAACATGAACACTGAAGCTTTCTTT
>15|-|TRBJ1-1|TRBV7-8|-
CASSLVAGSNTEAFF
TGTGCCAGCAGCTTAGTTGCGGGATCGAACACTGAAGCTTTCTTT
>16|once|TRBJ2-5|TRBV7-7|-
CASSSRQSGLGETQYF
TGTGCTAGCAGCTCGAGACAGTCCGGGCTGGGGGAGACCCAGTACTTC
>15|-|TRBJ1-1|TRBV6-6|TRBD1
CASSWTGDTNTEAFF
TGTGCCAGCAGTTGGACAGGGGATACGAACACTGAAGCTTTCTTT
>15|once|TRBJ1-1|TRBV7-9|-
CASSLGWQVNTEAFF
TGTGCCAGCAGCTTAGGGTGGCAGGTGAACACTGAAGCTTTCTTT
>13|-|TRBJ2-1|TRBV27|TRBD2
CASSTASGGQQFF
TGTGCCAGCAGTACCGCCAGCGGGGGTCAGCAGTTCTTC
>22|-|TRBJ1-2|TRBV3-1/TRBV3-2|TRBD1
CASSQEGLRAQGQGFVRYGYTF
TGTGCCAGCAGCCAAGAGGGCCTGAGGGCCCAGGGACAGGGGTTTGTACGGTATGGCTACACCTTC
>18|-|TRBJ1-6|TRBV5-6|TRBD1
CASSLRTVARTGNSPLHF
TGTGCCAGCAGCTTGAGGACCGTAGCTAGGACAGGGAACTCACCCCTCCACTTT
>14|-|TRBJ1-1|TRBV5-1|TRBD1
CASSSPGGNTEAFF
TGCGCCAGCAGCTCTCCAGGGGGTAACACTGAAGCTTTCTTT
>14|-|TRBJ1-2|TRBV6-5|-
CASRSRGIPIGYTF
TGTGCCAGCAGGTCCCGGGGGATACCCATTGGCTACACCTTC
>17|-|TRBJ1-2|TRBV7-2|-
CASSSRIPTAGFHGYTF
TGTGCCAGCAGCTCCCGGATCCCTACGGCGGGGTTTCATGGCTACACCTTC
>13|-|TRBJ2-4|TRBV29-1|TRBD1
CSATGQGTNIQYF
TGCAGCGCAACGGGACAGGGCACAAACATTCAGTACTTC
>18|-|TRBJ2-1|TRBV11-2|TRBD2
CASSSLNKLAGAPKEQFF
TGTGCCAGCAGCTCTCTCAATAAACTAGCGGGGGCCCCAAAGGAGCAGTTCTTC
>14|once|TRBJ2-3|TRBV28|-
CASGNRASVDTQYF
TGTGCCAGCGGTAACAGGGCCTCGGTAGATACGCAGTATTTT
>16|-|TRBJ1-2|TRBV18|TRBD1
CASSRFGQGADYGYTF
TGTGCCAGCTCACGATTCGGACAGGGGGCAGATTATGGCTACACCTTC
>14|-|TRBJ2-3|TRBV18|-
CASSSSPSTDTQYF
TGTGCCAGCTCGTCTAGCCCTAGCACAGATACGCAGTATTTT
>14|-|TRBJ2-1|TRBV7-3|TRBD2
CASSLEAGGREQFF
TGTGCCAGCAGCTTAGAAGCGGGGGGCCGAGAGCAGTTCTTC
>15|once|TRBJ1-2|TRBV28|TRBD1
CAIAVRQGLSYGYTF
TGTGCCATCGCGGTGAGACAGGGGCTGAGCTATGGCTACACCTTC
>15|-|TRBJ1-6|TRBV25-1|-
CASSVGQRYNSPLHF
TGTGCCAGCAGTGTGGGACAACGGTATAATTCACCCCTCCACTTT
>15|-|TRBJ2-2|TRBV5-5|TRBD2
CASSSGRGGTGELFF
TGTGCCAGCAGCTCCGGACGGGGGGGCACCGGGGAGCTGTTTTTT
>15|-|TRBJ1-2|TRBV19|-
CASSTAPRANYGYTF
TGTGCCAGTAGTACCGCCCCCCGGGCTAACTATGGCTACACCTTC
>15|-|TRBJ2-5|TRBV20-1|-
CSASLGAPGRETQYF
TGCAGTGCTAGTCTGGGGGCCCCCGGACGGGAGACCCAGTACTTC
>15|-|TRBJ1-2|TRBV2|-
CASSVTRQVGSGYTF
TGTGCCAGCAGTGTGACCCGACAGGTCGGTTCTGGCTACACCTTC